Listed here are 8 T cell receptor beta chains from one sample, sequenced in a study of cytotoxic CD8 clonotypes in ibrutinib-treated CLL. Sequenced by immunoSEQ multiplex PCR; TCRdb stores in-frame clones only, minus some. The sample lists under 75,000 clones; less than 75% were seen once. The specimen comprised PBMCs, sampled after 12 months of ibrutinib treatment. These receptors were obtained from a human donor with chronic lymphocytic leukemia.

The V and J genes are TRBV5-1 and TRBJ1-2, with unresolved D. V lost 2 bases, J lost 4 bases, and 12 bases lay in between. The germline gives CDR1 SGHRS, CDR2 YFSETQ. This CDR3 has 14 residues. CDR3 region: CASSFSMGGYGYTF. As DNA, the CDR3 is TGCGCCAGCAGCTTTTCGATGGGTGGCTATGGCTACACCTTC.

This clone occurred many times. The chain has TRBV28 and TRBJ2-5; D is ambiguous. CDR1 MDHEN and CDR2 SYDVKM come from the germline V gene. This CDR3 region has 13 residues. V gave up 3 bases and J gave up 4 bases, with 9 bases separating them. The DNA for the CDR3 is TGTGCCAGCAGTTTCTGGGGAAGAGAGACCCAGTACTTC. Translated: CASSFWGRETQYF.

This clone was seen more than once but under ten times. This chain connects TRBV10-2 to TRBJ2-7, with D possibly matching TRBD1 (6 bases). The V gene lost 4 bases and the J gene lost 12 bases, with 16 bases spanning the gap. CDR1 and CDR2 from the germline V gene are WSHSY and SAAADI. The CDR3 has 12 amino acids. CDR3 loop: CASSASQGTRYF. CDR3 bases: TGCGCCAGCAGTGCCTCCCAGGGGACGCGGTACTTC.

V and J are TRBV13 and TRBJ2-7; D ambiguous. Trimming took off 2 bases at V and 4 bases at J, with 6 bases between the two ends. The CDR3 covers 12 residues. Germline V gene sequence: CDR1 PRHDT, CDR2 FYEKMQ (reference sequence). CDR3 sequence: CASSLLWYEQYF. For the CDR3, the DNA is TGTGCCAGCAGCTTATTATGGTACGAGCAGTACTTC.

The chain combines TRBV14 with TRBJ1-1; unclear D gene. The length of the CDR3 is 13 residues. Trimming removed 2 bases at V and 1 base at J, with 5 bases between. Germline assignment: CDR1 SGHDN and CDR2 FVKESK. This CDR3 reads CASSQSGNTEAFF. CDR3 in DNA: TGTGCCAGCAGCCAATCAGGGAACACTGAAGCTTTCTTT.

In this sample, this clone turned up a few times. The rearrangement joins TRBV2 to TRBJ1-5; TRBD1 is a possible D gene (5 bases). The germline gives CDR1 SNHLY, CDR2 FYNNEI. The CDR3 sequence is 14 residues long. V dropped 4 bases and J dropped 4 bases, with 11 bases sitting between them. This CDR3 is CASSGFKGNQPQHF. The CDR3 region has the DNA TGTGCCAGCAGTGGGTTTAAGGGGAATCAGCCCCAGCATTTT.

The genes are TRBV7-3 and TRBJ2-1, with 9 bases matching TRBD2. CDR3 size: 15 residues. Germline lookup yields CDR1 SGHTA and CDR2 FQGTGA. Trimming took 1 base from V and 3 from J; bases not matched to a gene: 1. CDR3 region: CASSLRTSDYNEQFF. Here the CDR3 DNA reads TGTGCCAGCAGCTTAAGGACTAGCGACTACAATGAGCAGTTCTTC. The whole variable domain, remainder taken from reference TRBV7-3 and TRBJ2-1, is GAGVSQTPSNKVTEKGKYVELRCDPISGHTALYWYRQSLGQGPEFLIYFQGTGAADDSGLPNDRFFAVRPEGSVSTLKIQRTERGDSAVYLCASSLRTSDYNEQFFGPGTRLTVL.

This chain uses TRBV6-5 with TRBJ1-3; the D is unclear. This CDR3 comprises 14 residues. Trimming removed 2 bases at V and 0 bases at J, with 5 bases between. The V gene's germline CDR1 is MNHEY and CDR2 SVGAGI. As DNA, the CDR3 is TGTGCCAGCAGTTACGGCCGCTCTGGAAACACCATATATTTT. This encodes CASSYGRSGNTIYF.